This T cell receptor beta chain was sequenced for a study of glioma-infiltrating T cells after dendritic cell vaccination. Study information: Dendritic cells derived from monocytes and pulsed with autologous tumor lysate formed the vaccine.

Profiling relied on immunoSEQ multiplex PCR, and the TCRdb table lists in-frame clones only, not all of them. The sample has 80,000 to 95,000 clones; 85% are singletons. This clone came up once. The time point is: after dendritic cell vaccination, including at tumor progression/relapse. Fresh-frozen tumor tissue and more than two years of survival data were available for all. The CDR3 is made up of 15 amino acids. CDR1 and CDR2 (germline): GTSNPN, SVGIG (reference sequence). V lost 3 bases and J lost 7; bases outside the gene matches: 9. The chain uses TRBV30 and TRBJ2-2, with 9 bases lining up with TRBD2. The sequencing used blood, collected after dendritic cell vaccination. This TCR was recovered from a human donor with glioblastoma. CDR3: CAWRGASGMVGELFF. The CDR3 DNA follows: TGTGCCTGGAGGGGGGCTAGCGGGATGGTCGGGGAGCTGTTTTTT.